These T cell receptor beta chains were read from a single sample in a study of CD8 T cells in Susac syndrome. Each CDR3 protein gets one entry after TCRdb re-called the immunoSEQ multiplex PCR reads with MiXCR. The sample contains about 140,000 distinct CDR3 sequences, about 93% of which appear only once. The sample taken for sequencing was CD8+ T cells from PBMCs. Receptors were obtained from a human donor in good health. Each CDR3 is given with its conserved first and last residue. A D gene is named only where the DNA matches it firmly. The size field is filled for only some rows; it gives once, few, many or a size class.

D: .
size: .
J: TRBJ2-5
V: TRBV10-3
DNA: TGTGCCATCAGTGATGGCCGCGCCCAAGAGACCCAGTACTTC
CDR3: CAISDGRAQETQYF

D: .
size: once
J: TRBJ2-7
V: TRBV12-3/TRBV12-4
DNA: TGTGCCAGCAGTTTAACAGGCTCTAATTCCTACGAGCAGTACTTC
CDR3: CASSLTGSNSYEQYF

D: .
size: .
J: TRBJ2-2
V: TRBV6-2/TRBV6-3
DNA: TGTGCCAGCAGCACACTTTGGAGGAACACCGGGGAGCTGTTTTTT
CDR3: CASSTLWRNTGELFF

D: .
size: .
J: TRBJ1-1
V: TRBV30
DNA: TGTGCCTGGGGGGTTAAAAACACTGAAGCTTTCTTT
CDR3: CAWGVKNTEAFF

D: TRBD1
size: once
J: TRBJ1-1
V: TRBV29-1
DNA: TGCAGCGTTGATGGGACAGGCGTCACTGAAGCTTTCTTT
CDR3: CSVDGTGVTEAFF

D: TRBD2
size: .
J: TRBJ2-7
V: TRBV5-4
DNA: TGTGCCAGCAGCTTACCGGGACTAGAGGTCGAGCAGTACTTC
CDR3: CASSLPGLEVEQYF

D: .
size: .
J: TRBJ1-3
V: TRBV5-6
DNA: TGTGCCAGCAGCTTGGGGAGCTCTGGAAACACCATATATTTT
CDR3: CASSLGSSGNTIYF

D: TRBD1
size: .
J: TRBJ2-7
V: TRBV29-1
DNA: TGCAGCGTTCACCTGGCGGGACAGGGGACGCAAGAGCAGTACTTC
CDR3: CSVHLAGQGTQEQYF

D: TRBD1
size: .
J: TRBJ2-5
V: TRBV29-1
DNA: TGCAGCGTGTTCGGGACAGGCGGTAGAGAGACCCAGTACTTC
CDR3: CSVFGTGGRETQYF

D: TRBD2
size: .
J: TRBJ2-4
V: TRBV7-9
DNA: TGTGCCAGCAGCTCCTCCGGACTAGCGGGAGGGCCTTTAGACATTCAGTACTTC
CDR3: CASSSSGLAGGPLDIQYF

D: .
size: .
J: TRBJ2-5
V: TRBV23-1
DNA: TGCGCCAGCAGTCAACAGAATCAAGAGACCCAGTACTTC
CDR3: CASSQQNQETQYF

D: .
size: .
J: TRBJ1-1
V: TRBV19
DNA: TGTGCCAGTAGTTTCCAGGGAGACACTGAAGCTTTCTTT
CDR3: CASSFQGDTEAFF

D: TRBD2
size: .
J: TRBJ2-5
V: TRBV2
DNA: TGTGCCAGCAGTGATCCTAGCGGGAGGGAAGAGACCCAGTACTTC
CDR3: CASSDPSGREETQYF

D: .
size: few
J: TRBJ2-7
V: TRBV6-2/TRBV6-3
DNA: TGTGCCAGCAGTCAAGACAGCTCCTACGAGCAGTACTTC
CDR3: CASSQDSSYEQYF

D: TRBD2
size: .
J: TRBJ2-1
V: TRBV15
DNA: TGTGCCACCAGCAGAGAACTAGCGGGAGTCAATGAGCAGTTCTTC
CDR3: CATSRELAGVNEQFF

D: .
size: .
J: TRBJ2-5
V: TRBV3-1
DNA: TGTGCCAGCAGCCAAGAATGGTCGCTCCAAGAGACCCAGTACTTC
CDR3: CASSQEWSLQETQYF

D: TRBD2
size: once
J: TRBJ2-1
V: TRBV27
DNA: TGTGCCAGCAGTTTAACTAGCGGGTTACACAATGAGCAGTTCTTC
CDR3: CASSLTSGLHNEQFF

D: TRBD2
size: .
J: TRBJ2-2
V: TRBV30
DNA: TGTGCCTGGAGGGAACGGACTAGCGGGAGGCCCGGGGAGCTGTTTTTT
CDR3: CAWRERTSGRPGELFF

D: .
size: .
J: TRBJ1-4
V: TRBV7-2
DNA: TGTGCCAGCAGCTTTTTAAGTTTGGGGGAAAAACTGTTTTTT
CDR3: CASSFLSLGEKLFF

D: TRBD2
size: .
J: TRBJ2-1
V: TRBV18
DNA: TGTGCCAGCTCAGGGGATCCTAGCGGGAAGGGCCAGTCGTTCTTC
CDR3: CASSGDPSGKGQSFF

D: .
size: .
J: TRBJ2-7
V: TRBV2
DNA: TGTGCCGATCGGTACAGGGCGAGGGACGACTACGAGCAGTACTTC
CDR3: CADRYRARDDYEQYF

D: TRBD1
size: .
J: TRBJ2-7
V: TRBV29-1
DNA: TGCAGCGGCTGGACAGGGGAAGCCCACGAGCAGTACTTC
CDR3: CSGWTGEAHEQYF

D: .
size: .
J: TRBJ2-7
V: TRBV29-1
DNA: TGCAGCGTTGGGCCCGACGCCAACGAGCAGTACTTC
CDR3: CSVGPDANEQYF

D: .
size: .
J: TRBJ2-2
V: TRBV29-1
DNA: TGCAGCGTCCACAGTTGGGGGACGGCCGGGGAGCTGTTTTTT
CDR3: CSVHSWGTAGELFF

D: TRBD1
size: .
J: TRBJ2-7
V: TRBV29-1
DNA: TGCAGCGGGACAGGGGAAAGCTCCTACGAGCAGTACTTC
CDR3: CSGTGESSYEQYF

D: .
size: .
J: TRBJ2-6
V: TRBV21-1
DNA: TGTGCCAGCAGCAAAGTAAAGGCTGGGGCCAACGTCCTGACTTTC
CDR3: CASSKVKAGANVLTF

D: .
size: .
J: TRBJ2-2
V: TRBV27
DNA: TGTGCCAGCAGTTTGCGGGCCTGGAACACCGGGGAGCTGTTTTTT
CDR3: CASSLRAWNTGELFF

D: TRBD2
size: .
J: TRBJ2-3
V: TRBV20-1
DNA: TGCAGTGCTAGCGACCTTAGACTAGCGGGAGCAGATACGCAGTATTTT
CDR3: CSASDLRLAGADTQYF

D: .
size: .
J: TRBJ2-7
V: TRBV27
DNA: TGTGCCAGCAGTGGGCAGCCCAGCTCCTACGAGCAGTACTTC
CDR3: CASSGQPSSYEQYF

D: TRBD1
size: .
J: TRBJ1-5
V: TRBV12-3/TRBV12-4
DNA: TGTGCCAGCAGTTTCGAAGGGGGCGGTCAGCCCCAGCATTTT
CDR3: CASSFEGGGQPQHF

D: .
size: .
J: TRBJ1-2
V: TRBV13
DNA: TGTGCCAGCAGCTTAGGCAGGGCACAAGGCTACACCTTC
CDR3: CASSLGRAQGYTF

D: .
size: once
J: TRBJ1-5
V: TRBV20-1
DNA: TGCAGTGCTAGAGATATCCGGGGAAGCAATCAGCCCCAGCATTTT
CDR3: CSARDIRGSNQPQHF

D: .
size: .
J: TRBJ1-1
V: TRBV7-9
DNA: TGTGCCAGCAGTTCACCGACAGGCCAGAACACTGAAGCTTTCTTT
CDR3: CASSSPTGQNTEAFF

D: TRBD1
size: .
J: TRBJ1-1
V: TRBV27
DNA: TGTGCCAGCAGTTTATATAGGGGGCCGTCCAACACTGAAGCTTTCTTT
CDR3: CASSLYRGPSNTEAFF

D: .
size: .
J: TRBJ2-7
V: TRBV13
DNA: TGTGCCAGCAGCGACCGACATAATCTTTACGAGCAGTACTTC
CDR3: CASSDRHNLYEQYF

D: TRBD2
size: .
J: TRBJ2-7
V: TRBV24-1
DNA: TGTGCCACCAGTGCCCCCGGGACTAAAGGCTACGAGCAGTACTTC
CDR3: CATSAPGTKGYEQYF

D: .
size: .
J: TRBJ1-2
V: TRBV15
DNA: TGTGCCACCAGCAGGGGAGAGGGACGGAGTCTTTATGGCTACACCTTC
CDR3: CATSRGEGRSLYGYTF

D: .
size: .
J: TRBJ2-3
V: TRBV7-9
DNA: TGTGCCAGCAGCCATTGGACAGACACAGATACGCAGTATTTT
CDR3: CASSHWTDTDTQYF

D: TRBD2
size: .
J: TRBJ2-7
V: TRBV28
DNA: TGTGCCAGCAGACCGGGACTAGCGGGGAACTCCTACGAGCAGTACTTC
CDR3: CASRPGLAGNSYEQYF

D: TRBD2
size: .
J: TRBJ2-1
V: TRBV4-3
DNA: TGCGCCAGCAGCCAAGGGGGATCACTAGCGGGACGGAATGAGCAGTTCTTC
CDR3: CASSQGGSLAGRNEQFF

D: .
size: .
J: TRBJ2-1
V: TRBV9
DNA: TGTGCCAGCAGCGTAGAAGGGTGGTTGAATGAGCAGTTCTTC
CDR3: CASSVEGWLNEQFF

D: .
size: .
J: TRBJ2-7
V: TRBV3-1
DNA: TGTGCCAGCAGCCAAGATTCGAGCGGTCCCTACGAGCAGTACTTC
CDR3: CASSQDSSGPYEQYF

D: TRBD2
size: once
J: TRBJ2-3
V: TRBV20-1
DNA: TGCAGTGCTAGAGATTATCAAGGACTAGCGGGAGAGTATTTT
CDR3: CSARDYQGLAGEYF

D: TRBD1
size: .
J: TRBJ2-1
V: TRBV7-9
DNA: TGTGCCAGCAGCTACCCACAGGGGGCTGAGCAGTTCTTC
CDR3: CASSYPQGAEQFF

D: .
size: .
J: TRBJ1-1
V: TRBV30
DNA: TGTGCCTGGAGTGTCGGGGATTTCCCTTTCTTT
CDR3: CAWSVGDFPFF

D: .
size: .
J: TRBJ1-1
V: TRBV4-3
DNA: TGCGCCAGCAGCCAAGATAGGTGGACAGTAGGGAGGAACACTGAAGCTTTCTTT
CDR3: CASSQDRWTVGRNTEAFF

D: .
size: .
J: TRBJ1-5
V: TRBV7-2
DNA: TGTGCCAGCAGCGGGGGGGGTGAGACCCATCAGCCCCAGCATTTT
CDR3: CASSGGGETHQPQHF

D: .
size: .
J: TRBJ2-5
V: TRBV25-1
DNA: TGTGCCAGCAGTGAACACTCGGCTCAAGAGACCCAGTACTTC
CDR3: CASSEHSAQETQYF

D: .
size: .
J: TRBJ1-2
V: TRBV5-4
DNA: TGTGCCAGCAGCTTGGGGCCAGGGGACAATGGCTACACCTTC
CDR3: CASSLGPGDNGYTF

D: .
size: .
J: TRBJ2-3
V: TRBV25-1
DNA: TGTGCCAGCAGTCGACAACAGTTAACTAGCACAGATACGCAGTATTTT
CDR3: CASSRQQLTSTDTQYF